One sample yielded the 6 T cell receptor beta chains listed below, sequenced in a study of somatic mutations in cytotoxic T cells in rheumatoid arthritis. The method was immunoSEQ multiplex PCR; TCRdb's version includes in-frame clones alone and lacks a portion of them. The top ten clones hold more than 6.5% of a sample with 9,500 to 13,000 clones, 70% to 90% of them seen once. The sequenced material came from CD8+ T cells sorted from blood. These receptor sequences come from an adult with rheumatoid arthritis.

The rearrangement uses TRBV28 and TRBJ2-1; 16 bases line up with TRBD2. The CDR3 is 18 amino acids. Germline-derived CDR1 and CDR2 are MDHEN and SYDVKM. V dropped 5 bases and J dropped 8; count of bases not matched to a gene: 12. The CDR3 reads CASSRYPGLAGGRDEQFF. The CDR3 DNA reads as TGTGCCAGCAGTAGATATCCGGGACTAGCGGGAGGGCGAGATGAGCAGTTCTTC.

The V gene is TRBV12-5, the J gene TRBJ2-2; TRBD2 is a possible D gene (5 bases). The CDR3 is made up of 18 amino acids. Germline CDR1 reads LGHNT; CDR2 reads FRNRAP. Trimming removed 5 bases at V and 6 bases at J, with 25 bases between. The CDR3 bases are TGTGCTAGTGGTCCCCCGGAGGCGCGAGTATGGATCGCCGGGGAGCTGTTTTTT. Its protein is CASGPPEARVWIAGELFF. Combining the CDR3 with reference TRBV12-5 and TRBJ2-2 gives the whole variable domain DARVTQTPRHKVTEMGQEVTMRCQPILGHNTVFWYRQTMMQGLELLAYFRNRAPLDDSGMPKDRFSAEMPDATLATLKIQPSEPRDSAVYFCASGPPEARVWIAGELFFGEGSRLTVL.

The chain has TRBV16 and TRBJ2-2, with 7 bases fitting TRBD1. Germline V gene data show CDR1 as KGHSY and CDR2 as FQNENV. The CDR3 totals 16 residues. V trimming: 2 bases; J trimming: 6 bases; junction bases outside the gene matches: 9. The CDR3 region is CASSQTVGGFAGELFF. The CDR3 DNA is TGTGCCAGCAGCCAAACAGTAGGGGGCTTCGCCGGGGAGCTGTTTTTT.

V and J are TRBV27 and TRBJ1-5, with TRBD1 matching over 8 bases. V shed 0 bases and J 5 bases; nucleotides not matched to a gene: 6. Per germline, CDR1 MNHEY and CDR2 SMNVEV (reference sequence). This CDR3 has 16 residues. CDR3 residues: CASSLSNDRGDQPQHF. CDR3 nucleotides: TGTGCCAGCAGTTTATCTAACGACAGGGGCGATCAGCCCCAGCATTTT.

This clone was picked up a small number of times. The chain uses TRBV7-9 and TRBJ2-7; D is unclear. Trimming shortened V by 3 bases and J by 7 bases, and 7 bases separated the two germline ends. The CDR3 is 11 amino acids. The V gene's germline CDR1 is SEHNR and CDR2 FQNEAQ (reference sequence). CDR3 residues: CASSFGREQYF. CDR3 sequence (DNA): TGTGCCAGCAGCTTTGGCCGTGAGCAGTACTTC.

Only one count was recorded for this clone. The chain joins TRBV29-1 to TRBJ1-3; maybe TRBD1 (5 bases). CDR3 length equals 17 residues. Trimming shortened V by 2 bases and J by 0 bases, and 17 bases separated the two germline ends. Per germline, CDR1 SQVTM and CDR2 ANQGSEA. The CDR3 spells CSVENPGTAYSGNTIYF. CDR3 DNA sequence: TGCAGCGTTGAAAATCCCGGGACGGCTTACTCTGGAAACACCATATATTTT.